These 20 T cell receptor beta chains originate from one sample sequenced in a study of T-cell memory formation after mild COVID-19. TCRdb independently ran MiXCR on the 5' RACE reads; one entry per CDR3 protein. The sample holds about 450,000 distinct CDR3 sequences; 20% to 25% are singletons and the top ten take 10% to 15%. Sequencing was performed on PBMCs or a T cell subset sorted from them (not recorded which). The receptors were sampled from an adult woman who had mild COVID-19 (a few samples of this study predate the infection). Cell type and time point are not known.

This clonotype appeared a single time. The CDR3 DNA reads as TGTGCCAGCAGTTACCCCTCTGGGGCCAACGTCCTGACTTTC. It translates to CASSYPSGANVLTF. The chain recombines TRBV6-2 or TRBV6-3 with TRBJ2-6; D not resolved. Trimming left V 2 bases short and J 0 bases short, with 2 bases between. CDR3 length: 14 residues. The germline V gene encodes CDR1 MNHEY and CDR2 SVGEGT.

The V call is TRBV15, the J call TRBJ1-6, with D tentatively TRBD1 (6 bases). The germline CDR1 and CDR2 sequences are LNHNV and YYDKDF (reference sequence). Between the trimmed V and J ends, which lost 1 base and 7 bases, there was a span of 11 bases. The CDR3 length is 15 residues. The CDR3 DNA reads as TGTGCCACCAGCAGAGGCGACAGGCCGAATTCACCCCTCCACTTT. As protein: CATSRGDRPNSPLHF.

V is TRBV3-1 and J is TRBJ2-3; TRBD2 matches at 8 bases. The V gene's germline CDR1 is LGHDT and CDR2 YNNKEL (reference sequence). This CDR3 contains 16 residues. V shed 0 bases, J shed 1 base, and the junction held 3 bases outside the gene matches. CDR3 loop: CASSQDEAGGTDTQYF. CDR3 in DNA: TGTGCCAGCAGCCAAGATGAAGCGGGGGGCACAGATACGCAGTATTTT.

CDR3 in amino acids: CASSWDRILPWDYTF. CDR3 DNA: TGTGCCAGCAGCTGGGACAGGATCCTCCCCTGGGACTACACCTTC. This sequence joins TRBV7-8 and TRBJ1-2; TRBD1 matches 8 bases. Germline V lookup: CDR1 SGHVS, CDR2 FQNEAQ. The CDR3 loop spans 15 amino acids. V shed 4 bases, J shed 10 bases, and the junction held 14 bases outside the gene matches.

This clonotype occurred a few times. The V and J genes are TRBV10-3 and TRBJ2-7; TRBD1 matches 9 bases. The CDR3 sequence is 13 residues long. The germline CDR1 and CDR2 sequences are ENHRY and SYGVKD. J lost 3 bases, V lost 6 bases, and 3 bases had no gene match. DNA of the CDR3: TGTGCCATCAGCAAGGACAGGGGCTACGAGCAGTACTTC. This encodes CAISKDRGYEQYF.

This clonotype was observed a few times. This chain uses TRBV11-3 with TRBJ2-2; TRBD2 matches 11 bases. J was trimmed by 5 bases and V by 5 bases; bases with no gene match: 7. The CDR3 loop spans 16 amino acids. Germline-derived CDR1 and CDR2 are SGHNT and YENEEA. This chain's CDR3 is CASSLTGLAETGELFF. The CDR3 DNA follows: TGTGCCAGCAGCCTAACGGGACTAGCGGAGACCGGGGAGCTGTTTTTT.

A remark on this clonotype: A junction end diverges from the germline sequence, so it may reflect a read error. This rearrangement joins TRBV7-7 to TRBJ2-1; 9 bases line up with TRBD2. Germline V gene data show CDR1 as SSHAT and CDR2 as FNYEAQ (reference sequence). CDR3 length: 18 residues. The CDR3 protein is CASSSSSPREGRRGEQFF. As DNA, the CDR3 is TGTGCTAGCAGCTCCTCCTCTCCGCGGGAGGGCCGGAGAGGTGAGCAGTTCTTC. Complete variable domain (other parts from reference TRBV7-7 and TRBJ2-1): GAGVSQSPRYKVTKRGQDVTLRCDPISSHATLYWYQQALGQGPEFLTYFNYEAQPDKSGLPSDRFSAERPEGSISTLTIQRTEQRDSAMYRCASSSSSPREGRRGEQFFGPGTRLTVL.

There are many counts of this clonotype. This chain joins TRBV19 and TRBJ1-2; possibly TRBD1 for D (5 bases). The CDR3 is 13 residues long. Germline V gene sequence: CDR1 LNHDA, CDR2 SQIVND (reference sequence). V shed 6 bases and J shed 4 bases, with 12 bases lying between them. CDR3 in DNA: TGTGCCAGTAGGCCGGCCGGGGGCTATGGCTACACCTTC. Translated: CASRPAGGYGYTF.

This clonotype has a handful of counts. The chain employs TRBV24-1 and TRBJ1-4, with D hard to call. CDR3 length: 17 residues. V was clipped by 3 bases and J by 5 bases, with 18 bases between them. CDR1 and CDR2 from the germline V gene are KGHDR and SFDVKD. The CDR3 spells CATSDPGKGPSNEKLFF. CDR3 DNA sequence: TGTGCCACCAGTGATCCGGGGAAGGGCCCCTCGAATGAAAAACTGTTTTTT.

The gene calls are TRBV7-8 and TRBJ2-3; D is unresolved. This CDR3 is 16 amino acids long. Deletions cut 5 bases from V and 4 bases from J, with 19 bases between. Germline loops: CDR1 SGHVS, CDR2 FQNEAQ. CDR3 nucleotide sequence: TGTGCCAGCAGCCTAAACCGATTAGCAGGTGCAGATACGCAGTATTTT. Protein: CASSLNRLAGADTQYF. Based on the CDR3 plus reference TRBV7-8 and TRBJ2-3, the full variable domain is GAGVSQSPRYKVAKRGQDVALRCDPISGHVSLFWYQQALGQGPEFLTYFQNEAQLDKSGLPSDRFFAERPEGSVSTLKIQRTQQEDSAVYLCASSLNRLAGADTQYFGPGTRLTVL.

This clonotype was observed a few times. This chain connects TRBV5-1 to TRBJ2-5; 10 nucleotides align to TRBD2. After removal of 4 bases from V and 5 bases from J, the junction contained 8 bases not matched to a gene. The CDR3 has 15 amino acids. Germline V gene data show CDR1 as SGHRS and CDR2 as YFSETQ. The CDR3 DNA follows: TGCGCCAGCAGCGAACTAGCGGGGCTGGGGGAGACCCAGTACTTC. Protein sequence: CASSELAGLGETQYF.

The CDR3 is CASSFRLAGEWEQFF. In nucleotides, the CDR3 is TGTGCCAGCAGTTTTCGACTAGCGGGAGAATGGGAGCAGTTCTTC. The V call is TRBV12-3 or TRBV12-4, the J call TRBJ2-1; 12 positions agree with TRBD2. The junction had 7 bases not matched to a gene; V was cut back by 3 bases and J by 10 bases. CDR3 length: 15 amino acids.

This clonotype was seen a few times. The chain links TRBV20-1 to TRBJ2-3; possibly TRBD2 for D (6 bases). The germline CDR1 and CDR2 sequences are DFQATT and SNEGSKA (reference sequence). Trimming cost V 6 bases and J 1 base, with 23 bases left between them. This CDR3 has 17 residues. The CDR3 loop reads CSAILPGRPLRTDTQYF. As DNA, the CDR3 is TGCAGTGCAATCCTTCCGGGGAGGCCACTTCGCACAGATACGCAGTATTTT.

This clonotype turned up a few times. The V gene is TRBV7-8, the J gene TRBJ2-5; 11 bases map to TRBD2. This CDR3 is built from 16 residues. Germline V gene lookup returns CDR1 SGHVS and CDR2 FQNEAQ. Trimming removed 7 bases from V and 5 bases from J; junction bases left unmatched: 12. CDR3 nucleotide sequence: TGTGCCAGCACCCCCACCCGACTAGCGGGGAGGGAGACCCAGTACTTC. Translated: CASTPTRLAGRETQYF.

This chain connects TRBV18 to TRBJ2-3; D uncertain. Germline CDR1 reads KGHSH; CDR2 reads LQKENI. This CDR3 has 16 residues. Trimming removed 6 bases at V and 5 bases at J, with 21 bases between. The CDR3 here is CASSFSGRSSGDTQYF. The CDR3 bases are TGTGCCAGCTCCTTTTCCGGGCGGTCCTCAGGAGATACGCAGTATTTT.

This clonotype turned up a few times. This chain connects TRBV5-1 to TRBJ2-1; TRBD2 matches 11 bases. The germline V gene has CDR1 SGHRS and CDR2 YFSETQ. V was clipped by 4 bases and J by 6 bases; unmatched bases: 24. The CDR3 extends over 21 amino acids. CDR3 in DNA: TGCGCCAGCAGCCCCACCATTTCTAGCGGGAGGACCGGGACAATGCGCAATGAGCAGTTCTTC. This codes for CASSPTISSGRTGTMRNEQFF.

This clonotype showed up just a few times. This chain joins TRBV7-6 and TRBJ1-1; D might be TRBD1 (5 bases). CDR3 length: 15 amino acids. V shed 5 bases and J shed 4 bases, with 17 bases lying between them. Germline assignment: CDR1 SGHVS and CDR2 FNYEAQ. The CDR3 sequence: CASSAGTSGGTEAFF. CDR3 in DNA: TGTGCCAGCAGCGCAGGTACATCGGGGGGCACTGAAGCTTTCTTT.

The chain has TRBV4-1 and TRBJ2-1, with D possibly TRBD2 on 6 matching bases. The germline gives CDR1 MGHRA, CDR2 YSYEKL. V was clipped by 2 bases and J by 7 bases, with 9 bases between them. There are 13 residues in the CDR3. CDR3 sequence reads: CASSQQRENEQFF. Written as DNA, the CDR3 is TGCGCCAGCAGCCAACAACGGGAGAATGAGCAGTTCTTC.

The rearrangement joins TRBV6-2 or TRBV6-3 to TRBJ2-3; TRBD2 is a possible D gene (6 bases). V lost 5 bases, J lost 0 bases, and 15 bases lay in between. Germline CDR1 is MNHEY and CDR2 is SVGEGT. This CDR3 region has 16 residues. CDR3 loop: CASSHYPGTSTDTQYF. CDR3 nucleotide sequence: TGTGCCAGCAGTCACTACCCCGGGACTAGCACAGATACGCAGTATTTT.

This clonotype was detected ten times or more. The chain is built from TRBV20-1 and TRBJ2-3, with unresolved D. The V gene's germline CDR1 is DFQATT and CDR2 SNEGSKA (reference sequence). V dropped 0 bases and J dropped 7 bases, with 2 bases sitting between them. This CDR3 has 10 residues. The CDR3 nucleotides are TGCAGTGCTAGAGATAATACGCAGTATTTT. It translates to CSARDNTQYF.